The 9 T cell receptor beta chains reported below all come from one sample, sequenced in a study of immune characterization of retroperitoneal liposarcoma. TCRdb re-derived calls from the PCR reads in MiXCR, one entry per CDR3 protein. The profile covers about 10,000 distinct CDR3 sequences, with approximately 30% appearing a single time and about 8% taken by the ten largest. The sample consisted of tumor tissue. The receptors were sampled from a male donor with retroperitoneal liposarcoma.

This clonotype is classed as medium-sized. V gene TRBV6-1 combines with J gene TRBJ2-3, with D unclear. The CDR3 is 11 residues long. Looked up from germline, CDR1 is MNHNS and CDR2 is SASEGT. V was pared by 6 bases and J by 6 bases, with 7 bases between. In DNA form, the CDR3 reads TGTGCCAGCAGGAGGAGTGATACGCAGTATTTT. It yields the protein CASRRSDTQYF.

This clonotype was picked up a small number of times. The chain uses TRBV7-3 and TRBJ2-1, with TRBD2 identical over 9 bases. The germline CDR1 and CDR2 sequences are SGHTA and FQGTGA. V gave up 4 bases and J gave up 5 bases; unmatched junction bases: 3. This CDR3 region has 14 residues. In nucleotides, the CDR3 is TGTGCCAGCAGCTCGGCTAGCGGGAACAATGAGCAGTTCTTC. Encoded protein: CASSSASGNNEQFF.

Written as DNA, the CDR3 is TGTGCCAGCAGTTACTCCGGACAGGGCCGTGTCAACACTGAAGCTTTCTTT. This encodes CASSYSGQGRVNTEAFF. This chain connects TRBV6-6 to TRBJ1-1; 8 positions agree with TRBD1. V lost 0 bases to trimming and J lost 2 bases; unmatched junction nucleotides: 8. Germline V gene sequence: CDR1 MNHNY, CDR2 SVGAGI (reference sequence). This CDR3 contains 17 residues.

This clonotype was seen repeatedly, ten times or more. This chain's CDR3 is CASGFLAGTGRTGANVLTF. The CDR3 coding sequence is TGTGCTAGTGGTTTCCTCGCCGGGACGGGGAGAACTGGGGCCAACGTCCTGACTTTC. V gene TRBV12-5 combines with J gene TRBJ2-6, with D possibly called TRBD1 or TRBD2 (5 bases each). With 3 bases removed from V and 2 bases from J, the gap between germline ends came to 20 bases. This CDR3 is built from 19 residues. The V gene's germline CDR1 is LGHNT and CDR2 FRNRAP.

By proportion, this clonotype is medium-sized. The V gene is TRBV12-3 or TRBV12-4, the J gene TRBJ2-1; TRBD1 matches 11 bases. V was clipped by 7 bases and J by 8 bases; unmatched bases: 7. The CDR3 spans 14 residues. In DNA form, the CDR3 reads TGTGCCAGCATCCGGACAGGGGGCTTTGATGAGCAGTTCTTC. Its translation: CASIRTGGFDEQFF.

This chain uses TRBV12-3 or TRBV12-4 with TRBJ2-2; tentative D call: TRBD1 (5 bases). This CDR3 contains 14 residues. The V end lost 6 bases, the J end lost 7 bases, and 15 bases lay between the germline ends. CDR3 nucleotides: TGTGCCAGCAGCCTCAACCAGGGTAACGGGGAGCTGTTTTTT. Encoded protein: CASSLNQGNGELFF.

This clonotype was seen a few times. The gene calls are TRBV12-3 or TRBV12-4 and TRBJ1-1, with a possible D match to TRBD1 (5 bases). V lost 6 bases to trimming and J lost 5 bases, with 16 bases between them. The CDR3 has 14 amino acids. The CDR3 sequence is CASSRGGAGTEAFF. The CDR3, as DNA: TGTGCCAGCAGCCGCGGTGGGGCGGGGACTGAAGCTTTCTTT.

The table lists this clonotype with many counts. The genes are TRBV6-1 and TRBJ2-7; no clear D. Per the germline V gene, CDR1 is MNHNS and CDR2 is SASEGT. This CDR3 spans 13 amino acids. Trimming took 7 bases from V and 2 from J, leaving 12 bases between them. The CDR3 DNA reads TGTGCCAGCATTGTGGACCACCCCTACGAGCAGTACTTC. Translating gives CASIVDHPYEQYF.

A few counts support this clonotype. The V and J genes are TRBV6-1 and TRBJ2-5, with 12 bases aligning to TRBD2. Germline-derived CDR1 and CDR2 are MNHNS and SASEGT. The length of the CDR3 is 16 residues. V was clipped by 6 bases and J by 7 bases; unmatched bases: 12. For the CDR3, the DNA is TGTGCCAGCAGGCTCCTAGCGGGAGGGGCTGATGCGACCCAGTACTTC. Amino acids: CASRLLAGGADATQYF.